Listed below are T cell receptor beta chains from one sample, sequenced in a study of cytomegalovirus exposure and HLA in healthy donors. TCRdb keeps only in-frame clones here, not all; method: immunoSEQ multiplex PCR. The sample lists roughly 200,000 clones; under 85% were seen once. The material sequenced was PBMCs. The receptors were sampled from a male donor in good health and CMV-seronegative. The CDR3 runs from the conserved cysteine through the conserved F or W. A D gene is named only where the DNA matches it firmly. Size tells how often a clone was seen (once, few, many) or the class of an expanded clone, and some rows leave it out.

J gene,V gene,D gene,clone size,CDR3 protein,CDR3 DNA
TRBJ1-3,TRBV28,.,.,CASHTLLSGNTIYF,TGTGCCAGCCATACACTACTCTCTGGAAACACCATATATTTT
TRBJ1-2,TRBV6-5,.,.,CASRNDRRYNYGYTF,TGTGCCAGCAGAAACGACAGGCGATATAACTATGGCTACACCTTC
TRBJ2-7,TRBV6-5,TRBD1,.,CASSPLDRVGGEQYF,TGTGCCAGCAGTCCTCTTGACAGGGTCGGAGGCGAGCAGTACTTC
TRBJ2-1,TRBV2,.,.,CARKAEGYNEQFF,TGTGCCCGCAAGGCGGAAGGCTACAATGAGCAGTTCTTC
TRBJ1-2,TRBV18,.,once,CASSPSTEIYGYTF,TGTGCCAGCTCACCATCGACGGAGATCTATGGCTACACCTTC
TRBJ2-1,TRBV4-1,.,.,CASSQDAAEQFF,TGCGCCAGCAGCCAAGATGCAGCGGAGCAGTTCTTC
TRBJ2-5,TRBV7-2,TRBD2,.,CASSRLAGGRGETQYF,TGTGCCAGCAGCCGCCTAGCAGGCGGGAGAGGGGAGACCCAGTACTTC
TRBJ2-7,TRBV28,TRBD1,.,CASSFRPGGYEQYF,TGTGCCAGCAGTTTTCGTCCAGGGGGCTACGAGCAGTACTTC
TRBJ2-1,TRBV12-5,TRBD2,.,CASGLVPWVAGAYNEQFF,TGTGCTAGTGGTTTGGTACCGTGGGTAGCGGGAGCCTACAATGAGCAGTTCTTC
TRBJ2-7,TRBV9,TRBD2,.,CASSVGMGGEYEQYF,TGTGCCAGCAGCGTAGGAATGGGGGGGGAGTACGAGCAGTACTTC
TRBJ1-5,TRBV19,TRBD1,.,CASSIADRGNQPQHF,TGTGCCAGTAGTATAGCGGACAGGGGAAATCAGCCCCAGCATTTT
TRBJ2-4,TRBV28,.,.,CASKAVWRIGIQYF,TGTGCCAGCAAGGCCGTATGGAGAATCGGCATTCAGTACTTC
TRBJ1-5,TRBV6-1,TRBD1,.,CASKRQGTQPQHF,TGTGCCAGCAAGAGACAGGGTACCCAGCCCCAGCATTTT
TRBJ1-1,TRBV2,TRBD1,.,CASRDRGRGPEAFF,TGTGCCAGCAGGGACAGGGGGCGCGGCCCTGAAGCTTTCTTT
TRBJ2-3,TRBV9,.,once,CASSPDTDTQYF,TGTGCCAGCAGCCCAGACACAGATACGCAGTATTTT
TRBJ2-6,TRBV4-2,TRBD1,.,CASSRLTGLGPYSGANVLTF,TGTGCCAGCAGCCGTCTGACAGGGTTGGGCCCTTACTCTGGGGCCAACGTCCTGACTTTC
TRBJ1-4,TRBV18,TRBD1,.,CASSPGQDNEKLFF,TGTGCCAGCTCACCGGGACAGGATAATGAAAAACTGTTTTTT
TRBJ1-5,TRBV10-3,.,.,CAISEQGNYQPQHF,TGTGCCATCAGCGAACAGGGAAACTATCAGCCCCAGCATTTT
TRBJ2-3,TRBV7-2,TRBD2,.,CASSRGGVTQYF,TGTGCCAGCAGCCGGGGGGGCGTTACGCAGTATTTT
TRBJ2-1,TRBV2,TRBD2,.,CASRDYYNGQFF,TGTGCCAGCCGGGACTATTACAATGGGCAGTTCTTC
TRBJ1-1,TRBV6-5,.,.,CASSFLPRANTEAFF,TGTGCCAGCAGTTTCCTCCCCAGGGCGAACACTGAAGCTTTCTTT
TRBJ1-1,TRBV19,.,.,CASSTHINTEAFF,TGTGCCAGTAGTACCCACATCAACACTGAAGCTTTCTTT
TRBJ2-1,TRBV5-4,TRBD2,.,CASSLLTSGHNEQFF,TGTGCCAGCAGTCTCCTTACTAGCGGACACAATGAGCAGTTCTTC
TRBJ2-4,TRBV10-3,TRBD2,.,CAISEREGHIQYF,TGTGCCATCAGTGAGCGGGAGGGGCACATTCAGTACTTC
TRBJ1-1,TRBV27,.,.,CASTISGVHTEAFF,TGTGCCAGCACGATATCGGGGGTTCACACTGAAGCTTTCTTT
TRBJ1-5,TRBV12-5,.,.,CASGKGDLNSNQPQHF,TGTGCTAGTGGTAAGGGGGACCTAAATAGCAATCAGCCCCAGCATTTT
TRBJ2-3,TRBV11-2,.,.,CASSRVAMADTQYF,TGTGCCAGCAGCCGAGTTGCGATGGCAGATACGCAGTATTTT
TRBJ1-2,TRBV30,TRBD1,once,CAWEGTGANYGYTF,TGTGCCTGGGAGGGGACAGGGGCGAACTATGGCTACACCTTC
TRBJ2-5,TRBV11-2,.,few,CASSYSELETQYF,TGTGCCAGCAGCTATAGCGAGTTAGAGACCCAGTACTTC
TRBJ2-3,TRBV18,.,once,CASSPTSTDTQYF,TGTGCCAGCTCACCTACTAGCACAGATACGCAGTATTTT
TRBJ2-7,TRBV10-2,.,.,CASSESFFEQYF,TGCGCCAGCAGTGAGTCTTTCTTCGAGCAGTACTTC
TRBJ2-1,TRBV5-1,TRBD2,.,CASSFPRGEYTEQFF,TGCGCCAGCAGCTTCCCTCGGGGGGAGTACACTGAGCAGTTCTTC
TRBJ1-3,TRBV7-9,.,.,CASSSTGSSGNTIYF,TGTGCCAGCAGTTCTACAGGGAGCTCTGGAAACACCATATATTTT
TRBJ1-5,TRBV15,.,few,CATSTITDQPQHF,TGTGCCACCAGCACCATCACTGATCAGCCCCAGCATTTT
TRBJ1-5,TRBV7-9,.,.,CASSHTGSGNQPQHF,TGTGCCAGCAGCCATACAGGGTCGGGCAATCAGCCCCAGCATTTT
TRBJ2-7,TRBV11-2,TRBD2,.,CASSLDRGAYEQYF,TGTGCCAGCAGCTTAGATCGGGGGGCCTACGAGCAGTACTTC
TRBJ1-5,TRBV18,.,few,CASSPFTAYSNQPQHF,TGTGCCAGCTCACCATTTACAGCTTATAGCAATCAGCCCCAGCATTTT
TRBJ1-1,TRBV28,.,.,CASCRRAPTNTEAFF,TGTGCCAGCTGTCGGCGGGCACCAACGAACACTGAAGCTTTCTTT
TRBJ1-1,TRBV6-5,.,.,CASSQGTEAFF,TGTGCCAGCTCCCAGGGAACTGAAGCTTTCTTT
TRBJ1-4,TRBV30,.,.,CAWSLAPNEKLFF,TGTGCCTGGAGTTTAGCTCCTAATGAAAAACTGTTTTTT
TRBJ1-3,TRBV6-1,.,.,CASSFSGNSGNTIYF,TGTGCCAGCAGTTTTTCGGGAAACTCTGGAAACACCATATATTTT
TRBJ2-7,TRBV5-1,.,.,CASSLGGQNYEQYF,TGCGCCAGCAGCTTGGGAGGACAGAACTACGAGCAGTACTTC
TRBJ1-3,TRBV15,TRBD1,.,CATSREGTDGNTIYF,TGTGCCACCAGCAGAGAGGGGACAGATGGAAACACCATATATTTT
TRBJ1-5,TRBV6-5,.,few,CASRPSGANQPQHF,TGTGCCAGCAGGCCCTCAGGGGCCAATCAGCCCCAGCATTTT
TRBJ2-1,TRBV7-3,TRBD2,.,CASSMTSGEYNEQFF,TGTGCCAGCAGTATGACTAGCGGGGAATACAATGAGCAGTTCTTC
TRBJ1-2,TRBV2,.,.,CASRVVSSRGPGYTF,TGTGCCAGCAGGGTGGTCTCCTCGCGGGGCCCTGGCTACACCTTC
TRBJ1-3,TRBV2,TRBD1,.,CASSAPNRGPGNTIYF,TGTGCCAGCAGTGCACCGAACAGGGGGCCAGGAAACACCATATATTTT
TRBJ2-2,TRBV7-7,TRBD2,.,CASSWTGGLGTGELFF,TGTGCCAGCAGCTGGACGGGGGGGCTGGGAACCGGGGAGCTGTTTTTT
TRBJ2-7,TRBV4-2,TRBD2,.,CASSQVAGGAYEQYF,TGTGCCAGCAGCCAAGTAGCGGGAGGAGCCTACGAGCAGTACTTC
TRBJ2-1,TRBV28,.,.,CASTRRDEQFF,TGTGCCAGCACCCGGCGGGATGAGCAGTTCTTC